This is a list of T cell receptor beta chains from one sample in a study of blood T cell repertoires in COVID-19. TCRdb's copy holds only in-frame clones and misses some; the assay was immunoSEQ multiplex PCR. The data contain about 170,000 clones, 75% to 90% of them singletons. Sequencing was done on a sample of PBMCs or T cells enriched from blood (not recorded which). Receptors originate from a woman between 18 and 30 years old who had recovered from COVID-19. The CDR3 runs from the conserved cysteine through the conserved F or W. D genes are given only for firm matches. Not every row has a clone size; where given, it reads once, few, many or a size class.

d_call clone_size j_call v_call cdr3_nt cdr3_aa
. . TRBJ1-4 TRBV2 TGTGCCAGCTCTTCTCAGGAAAAACTGTTTTTT CASSSQEKLFF
TRBD2 . TRBJ2-7 TRBV27 TGTGCCACCGGATGGGGGAGGGCAGAAAGGGCCTACGAGCAGTACTTC CATGWGRAERAYEQYF
. . TRBJ2-5 TRBV6-5 TGTGCCAGCAATAAGCGGTCCCAAGAGACCCAGTACTTC CASNKRSQETQYF
TRBD1 . TRBJ1-1 TRBV6-5 TGTGCCAGCAGTTACCCAGAACAGGGGATCGGGACTGAAGCTTTCTTT CASSYPEQGIGTEAFF
. . TRBJ1-2 TRBV9 TGTGCCAGCAGGGGCCGCGATGGCTACACCTTC CASRGRDGYTF
. . TRBJ2-3 TRBV27 TGTGCCAGCAGTTCATTCCTTGGGCAAACGCAGTATTTT CASSSFLGQTQYF
. . TRBJ1-3 TRBV7-2 TGTGCCAGCAGCTTATTAGACAGCACCTCTGGAAACACCATATATTTT CASSLLDSTSGNTIYF
. . TRBJ2-4 TRBV30 TGTGCCTGGAGTGTATGGGGGCGAGAAAACATTCAGTACTTC CAWSVWGRENIQYF
TRBD1 once TRBJ2-5 TRBV7-2 TGTGCCAGCAAGGGGGGGACAGGGGGAGAGACCCAGTACTTC CASKGGTGGETQYF
. few TRBJ2-1 TRBV27 TGTGCCAGCAGTTTTCTAGCTGACAATGAGCAGTTCTTC CASSFLADNEQFF
. . TRBJ1-2 TRBV2 TGTGCCAGCAAAATGGACAGCTCCGGAAACTATGGCTACACCTTC CASKMDSSGNYGYTF
. . TRBJ2-6 TRBV28 TGTGCCAGCAGTTTTAGAGGCTCTGGGGCCAACGTCCTGACTTTC CASSFRGSGANVLTF
. . TRBJ1-6 TRBV21-1 TGTGCCAGCAGCAAAGTAACAGGGGGCTCGAATTCACCCCTCCACTTT CASSKVTGGSNSPLHF
. . TRBJ1-3 TRBV30 TGTGCCTGGTTCTCTGGGCAAAACTCTGGAAACACCATATATTTT CAWFSGQNSGNTIYF
TRBD2 . TRBJ2-1 TRBV10-3 TGTGCCATCAGTGAGTCCGGGACTAGACGAAGCTCCTACAATGAGCAGTTCTTC CAISESGTRRSSYNEQFF
. . TRBJ2-1 TRBV2 TGTGCCAGCAGCGGGGACAGCGGGCTTGAGCAGTTCTTC CASSGDSGLEQFF
TRBD1 . TRBJ1-3 TRBV28 TGTGCCAGCAGGGACGCGACAGGGTCTGGAAACACCATATATTTT CASRDATGSGNTIYF
TRBD1 . TRBJ1-1 TRBV7-9 TGTGCCAGCAGCCTCGAAGGGGGCACGGGCGGATTCGGGGCTTTCTTT CASSLEGGTGGFGAFF
TRBD2 . TRBJ2-1 TRBV29-1 TGCAGCGTTGGGAGAGCGGGGTCTGGGAATGAGCAGTTCTTC CSVGRAGSGNEQFF
. . TRBJ2-7 TRBV2 TGTGCCAGCCTGTCGTCTTTATCCTACGAGCAGTACTTC CASLSSLSYEQYF
. . TRBJ1-1 TRBV27 TGTGCCAGCAGCAGGGGGAACACTGAAGCTTTCTTT CASSRGNTEAFF
TRBD2 . TRBJ2-7 TRBV6-2/TRBV6-3 TGTGCCAGCAGCCCCACGCGACTAGCGGGAGGCCGCTCCTACGAGCAGTACTTC CASSPTRLAGGRSYEQYF
TRBD1 . TRBJ1-1 TRBV6-2/TRBV6-3 TGTGCCAGCAGTTACCTCGCAGGGGGCAATGAAGCTTTCTTT CASSYLAGGNEAFF
TRBD2 . TRBJ2-1 TRBV6-2/TRBV6-3 TGTGCCAGCAGTTACTCGACGTTGATAGCGGGATTCCACAATGAGCAGTTCTTC CASSYSTLIAGFHNEQFF
. . TRBJ1-5 TRBV28 TGTGCCAGCAGTTTGAGGCAGGGTGACGGGCCCCAGCATTTT CASSLRQGDGPQHF
TRBD2 . TRBJ2-3 TRBV18 TGTGCCAGTGGGAGTAGCGGGAGTCTTACAGATACGCAGTATTTT CASGSSGSLTDTQYF
TRBD2 . TRBJ2-7 TRBV5-1 TGCGCCAGCAGCTTGACCCTAGCGGGAGCCGAAGGGGTGCAGTACTTC CASSLTLAGAEGVQYF
. . TRBJ2-7 TRBV27 TGTGCCAGCAGTATCCAGGGTAGTGAGCAGTACTTC CASSIQGSEQYF
. . TRBJ2-7 TRBV4-1 TGCGCCAGCAGCCAAGATCGGACTCTTCCCTACGAGCAGTACTTC CASSQDRTLPYEQYF
TRBD2 . TRBJ2-7 TRBV6-5 TGTGCCGTAAGACGGGGGGAGGAATACGAGCAGTACTTC CAVRRGEEYEQYF
. . TRBJ1-2 TRBV27 TGTGCCAGCAGTTCCCGACAGGCTGGGGACCCTAACTATGGCTACACCTTC CASSSRQAGDPNYGYTF
. once TRBJ2-3 TRBV7-2 TGTGCCAGCAGCTTAGGGGCAGAGTCTAGCACAGATACGCAGTATTTT CASSLGAESSTDTQYF
. . TRBJ1-1 TRBV2 TGTGCCAGCAGTGACAGGGTGGCCACTGAAGCTTTCTTT CASSDRVATEAFF
. once TRBJ1-4 TRBV6-4 TGTGCCAGCAGTGACTCCCCTGAGTGGGGCCTGGATGAAAAACTGTTTTTT CASSDSPEWGLDEKLFF
. . TRBJ2-2 TRBV2 TGTGCCAGCAGTGTCCTCGGGGAGCTGTTTTTT CASSVLGELFF
. . TRBJ1-3 TRBV27 TGTGCCAGCAAAGAGGCCCAGGGGTCCGGAAACACCATATATTTT CASKEAQGSGNTIYF
TRBD1 . TRBJ1-4 TRBV19 TGTGCCAGCCCCGACAGGGGCGGGTATGCAACTAATGAAAAACTGTTTTTT CASPDRGGYATNEKLFF
. . TRBJ1-3 TRBV3-1/TRBV3-2 TGTGCCAGCAGCCAAGCGGTCCACTCTGGAAACACCATATATTTT CASSQAVHSGNTIYF
. . TRBJ1-5 TRBV19 TGTGCCAGTAGTATCACAAGGGGTAGGGATCAGCCCCAGCATTTT CASSITRGRDQPQHF
TRBD1 . TRBJ1-5 TRBV10-3 TGTGCCATCAGTGGGACAGGGGTCAATCAGCCCCAGCATTTT CAISGTGVNQPQHF
. . TRBJ1-6 TRBV28 TGTGCCAGCAGGATCATCGACTCACCCGGTCCCTATAATTCACCCCTCCACTTT CASRIIDSPGPYNSPLHF
TRBD1 . TRBJ1-2 TRBV28 TGTGCCAGCAGTTTATTACAGGGGGTCTATGGCTACACCTTC CASSLLQGVYGYTF
. . TRBJ2-1 TRBV27 TGTGCCAGCAAACTCCGGGGGGCATACAATGAGCAGTTCTTC CASKLRGAYNEQFF
. . TRBJ2-7 TRBV12-3/TRBV12-4 TGTGCCAGCAGTTTAGTACAGGGCTACGAGCAGTACTTC CASSLVQGYEQYF
. . TRBJ1-4 TRBV4-2 TGTGCCAGCAGCCAAGACGGGGGGGGTAATGAAAAACTGTTTTTT CASSQDGGGNEKLFF
. . TRBJ2-2 TRBV4-1 TGCGCCAGCAGCCAGACTCCCGGGGAGCTGTTTTTT CASSQTPGELFF
. once TRBJ1-4 TRBV16 TGTGCCAGCAGCCAATTGGTACGGGAAAAACTGTTTTTT CASSQLVREKLFF
TRBD1 . TRBJ2-7 TRBV4-3 TGCGCCAGCAGCCGAAATAGGGGGCTTCCCTCCTACGAGCAGTACTTC CASSRNRGLPSYEQYF
TRBD1 . TRBJ1-2 TRBV30 TGTGCCTGGAGGGGACAGGGAAGGTCGAGCTATGGCTACACCTTC CAWRGQGRSSYGYTF
. . TRBJ2-5 TRBV3-1/TRBV3-2 TGTGCCAGCAGCCAACTCCCGGGGGAGACCCAGTACTTC CASSQLPGETQYF
. . TRBJ2-6 TRBV10-3 TGTGCCATCAGTGAACCCGGGTTAAGCTCTGGGGCCAACGTCCTGACTTTC CAISEPGLSSGANVLTF
TRBD2 . TRBJ2-1 TRBV28 TGTGCCAGCAGTTTGGCGGGGGAGGATGAGCAGTTCTTC CASSLAGEDEQFF
. . TRBJ2-7 TRBV2 TGTGCCAGCAGAGTAGATTCCGGAGGCGAGCAGTACTTC CASRVDSGGEQYF
. . TRBJ2-1 TRBV10-3 TGTGCCATCAGTGCGGGAGTTGCGAAAAACAATGAGCAGTTCTTC CAISAGVAKNNEQFF
TRBD1 . TRBJ2-7 TRBV28 TGTGCCAGCAGGCCCGACAGGGAAGGCCTCTACGAGCAGTACTTC CASRPDREGLYEQYF